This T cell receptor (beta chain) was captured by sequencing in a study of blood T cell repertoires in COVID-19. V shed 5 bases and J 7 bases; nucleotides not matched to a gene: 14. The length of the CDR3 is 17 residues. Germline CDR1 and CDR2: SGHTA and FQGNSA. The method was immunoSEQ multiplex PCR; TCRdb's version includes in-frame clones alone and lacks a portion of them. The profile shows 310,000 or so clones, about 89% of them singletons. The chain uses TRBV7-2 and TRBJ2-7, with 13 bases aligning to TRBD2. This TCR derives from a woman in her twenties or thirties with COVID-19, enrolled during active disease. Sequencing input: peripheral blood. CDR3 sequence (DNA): TGTGCCAGCAGCCCTACACTACTAGCGGGAGGGCCTGGGGAGCAGTACTTC. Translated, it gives CASSPTLLAGGPGEQYF. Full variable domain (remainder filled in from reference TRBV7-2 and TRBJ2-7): GAGVSQSPSNKVTEKGKDVELRCDPISGHTALYWYRQSLGQGLEFLIYFQGNSAPDKSGLPSDRFSAERTGGSVSTLTIQRTQQEDSAVYLCASSPTLLAGGPGEQYFGPGTRLTVT.